This T cell receptor beta chain was recovered during a study of somatic mutations in cytotoxic T cells in rheumatoid arthritis. TCRdb keeps only in-frame clones here, not all; method: immunoSEQ multiplex PCR. The table records approximately 20,000 clones, around 83% of them present only once. This clone was found once. What it binds is unknown. Study-wide findings and caveats: In rheumatoid arthritis patients, the slight underrepresentation of TRBV07 was not adjusted for multiple comparisons.

The germline CDR1 and CDR2 sequences are MDHEN and SYDVKM. V trimming: 2 bases; J trimming: 3 bases; junction bases outside the gene matches: 3. The CDR3 sequence is 15 residues long. Positively selected by magnetic beads, CD4+ and CD8+ cells were purity-checked by flow cytometry. The J gene is TRBJ2-5, the V gene TRBV28, with 10 bases fitting TRBD2. Material for sequencing was CD8+ T cells sorted from blood. The TCR was taken from a man between 18 and 35 years old with rheumatoid arthritis. The CDR3 spells CASSLLAGDKETQYF. The CDR3 DNA reads as TGTGCCAGCAGTTTACTAGCGGGGGATAAAGAGACCCAGTACTTC. Variable domain in full (rest from reference TRBV28 and TRBJ2-5): DVKVTQSSRYLVKRTGEKVFLECVQDMDHENMFWYRQDPGLGLRLIYFSYDVKMKEKGDIPEGYSVSREKKERFSLILESASTNQTSMYLCASSLLAGDKETQYFGPGTRLLVL.